The 16 T cell receptor beta chains listed next were all sequenced from one sample in a study of cytomegalovirus exposure and HLA in healthy donors. The PCR contained 60 Vbeta and 13 Jbeta primers. The method was immunoSEQ multiplex PCR; TCRdb's version includes in-frame clones alone and lacks a portion of them. This sample has around 140,000 clones, with around 80% found just once. Input material: PBMCs. These receptors were obtained from a man aged 40-55 years in good health and CMV-seronegative.

The CDR3 sequence: CASSFSSGGTGDTQYF. CDR3 nucleotides: TGCGCCAGCAGCTTCTCTAGCGGGGGGACCGGAGATACGCAGTATTTT. The rearrangement uses TRBV5-1 and TRBJ2-3; 11 nucleotides align to TRBD2. The germline V gene encodes CDR1 SGHRS and CDR2 YFSETQ. The junction had 7 bases not matched to a gene; V was cut back by 2 bases and J by 5 bases. CDR3 size: 16 residues. Full variable domain (outside the CDR3, taken from reference TRBV5-1 and TRBJ2-3): KAGVTQTPRYLIKTRGQQVTLSCSPISGHRSVSWYQQTPGQGLQFLFEYFSETQRNKGNFPGRFSGRQFSNSRSEMNVSTLELGDSALYLCASSFSSGGTGDTQYFGPGTRLTVL.

Concerning this clone itself: This same CDR3 is encoded by further DNA sequences in the sample. The chain employs TRBV29-1 and TRBJ1-2; D ambiguous. There are 11 residues in the CDR3. Looked up from germline, CDR1 is SQVTM and CDR2 is ANQGSEA. V lost 1 base and J lost 6, with 6 bases in between. The CDR3 here is CSVEARDGYTF. DNA of the CDR3: TGCAGCGTTGAAGCACGGGATGGCTACACCTTC.

The DNA of the CDR3 is TGTGCCAGCAGTTCCAGGAGGGTCCACGAGCAGTACTTC. Its protein product is CASSSRRVHEQYF. The rearrangement links TRBV6-5 to TRBJ2-5; D is perhaps TRBD2 (6 bases). The J call is doubtful: the DNA matches TRBJ2-7 better. This CDR3 contains 13 residues. The germline V gene encodes CDR1 MNHEY and CDR2 SVGAGI.

Details on this clone: The same CDR3 is also encoded by other DNA sequences in this sample. The chain couples TRBV11-3 to TRBJ1-3, with 10 bases fitting TRBD1. Germline values: CDR1 SGHNT, CDR2 YENEEA. This CDR3 has 15 amino acids. Trimming took 5 bases from V and 2 from J; bases not matched to a gene: 3. The CDR3: CASSPGQGPGNTIYF. The DNA for the CDR3 is TGTGCCAGCAGCCCGGGACAGGGGCCTGGAAACACCATATATTTT.

This clone was seen more than once but under ten times. The rearrangement joins TRBV5-6 to TRBJ2-1, with 7 bases identical to TRBD2. Trimming removed 3 bases from V and 0 bases from J; junction bases left unmatched: 6. Germline assignment: CDR1 SGHDT and CDR2 YYEEEE. The CDR3 contains 16 residues. CDR3 DNA: TGTGCCAGCAGCTCAGCGGGGCGTAGCTCCTACAATGAGCAGTTCTTC. This gives the protein CASSSAGRSSYNEQFF.

V is TRBV14 and J is TRBJ2-5, with TRBD2 matching 12 bases. Germline V lookup: CDR1 SGHDN, CDR2 FVKESK. The CDR3 length is 16 residues. The J segment lost 3 bases and the V segment lost 3 bases, leaving 5 bases of the junction unmatched. The CDR3 nucleotides are TGTGCCAGCAGCCAGATAAGACTAGCGGGGGAAGAGACCCAGTACTTC. Translated, it gives CASSQIRLAGEETQYF.

The chain combines TRBV14 with TRBJ2-1; the match to TRBD2 covers 11 bases. The CDR3 covers 17 residues. The J segment lost 4 bases and the V segment lost 2 bases, leaving 7 bases of the junction unmatched. Germline assignment: CDR1 SGHDN and CDR2 FVKESK. CDR3 bases: TGTGCCAGCAGCCAACCTCGGTTAGCGGGGGGGTACAATGAGCAGTTCTTC. Protein product: CASSQPRLAGGYNEQFF. Using reference TRBV14 and TRBJ2-1 for the parts outside the CDR3, the full variable domain is EAGVTQFPSHSVIEKGQTVTLRCDPISGHDNLYWYRRVMGKEIKFLLHFVKESKQDESGMPNNRFLAERTGGTYSTLKVQPAELEDSGVYFCASSQPRLAGGYNEQFFGPGTRLTVL.

This clone has only a few counts. The J gene is TRBJ2-7, the V gene TRBV9; 8 bases map to TRBD1. J gave up 6 bases and V 3 bases, and 5 bases lay outside the gene matches. CDR3 length: 13 amino acids. Germline V gives CDR1 SGDLS, CDR2 YYNGEE. The CDR3 is CASSATGVGEQYF. The CDR3, as DNA: TGTGCCAGCAGCGCGACAGGGGTGGGCGAGCAGTACTTC.

This clone has just one count. This chain connects TRBV2 to TRBJ2-3, with TRBD2 identical over 9 bases. V lost 6 bases, J lost 4 bases, and 8 bases stayed unmatched. This CDR3 has 15 amino acids. Germline V lookup: CDR1 SNHLY, CDR2 FYNNEI. CDR3 loop: CASRPGTSNADTQYF. DNA for the CDR3: TGTGCCAGCAGGCCCGGGACTAGCAACGCAGATACGCAGTATTTT.

DNA for the CDR3: TGTGCCAGCAGTTTGAGGGCTAGCAATCAGCCCCAGCATTTT. Translated: CASSLRASNQPQHF. V usage is TRBV28 and J usage is TRBJ1-5; D gene uncertain. Germline V gene sequence: CDR1 MDHEN, CDR2 SYDVKM. CDR3 size: 14 residues. V shed 3 bases and J shed 0 bases, with 6 bases lying between them.

This clone was observed a few times. The chain links TRBV7-6 to TRBJ2-3; 13 bases agree with TRBD2. Germline V CDR1 and CDR2: SGHVS, FNYEAQ. The CDR3 covers 15 residues. J lost 6 bases, V lost 5 bases, and 5 bases had no gene match. In DNA form, the CDR3 reads TGTGCCAGCAGCCAAGGACTAGCGGGGGAGGATACGCAGTATTTT. Protein: CASSQGLAGEDTQYF. Full variable domain (rest looked up from reference TRBV7-6 and TRBJ2-3): GAGVSQSPRYKVTKRGQDVALRCDPISGHVSLYWYRQALGQGPEFLTYFNYEAQQDKSGLPNDRFSAERPEGSISTLTIQRTEQRDSAMYRCASSQGLAGEDTQYFGPGTRLTVL.

The chain is built from TRBV15 and TRBJ1-3; D call uncertain. V was clipped by 4 bases and J by 0 bases, with 13 bases between them. CDR1 LNHNV and CDR2 YYDKDF come from the germline V gene (reference sequence). This CDR3 contains 16 residues. CDR3 DNA sequence: TGTGCCACCAGCACGTTTCCCGGGATCTCTGGAAACACCATATATTTT. Protein: CATSTFPGISGNTIYF.

The rearrangement links TRBV5-1 to TRBJ1-1; D is possibly TRBD1 (5 bases). CDR1 and CDR2 (germline): SGHRS, YFSETQ. The germline V and J ends were trimmed by 3 bases and 6 bases, with 15 bases remaining between them. CDR3 length equals 14 residues. The CDR3 region has the DNA TGCGCCAGCAGCTCGGGCAGGGAATTATCTGAAGCTTTCTTT. It yields the protein CASSSGRELSEAFF.

The rearrangement links TRBV2 to TRBJ2-7; TRBD2 is a possible D gene (5 bases). The V gene lost 10 bases and the J gene lost 2 bases, with 21 bases spanning the gap. Germline-derived CDR1 and CDR2 are SNHLY and FYNNEI. This CDR3 has 15 residues. CDR3 residues: CAITSRAALTYEQYF. The CDR3 DNA is TGTGCCATCACCTCGAGGGCGGCGCTAACCTACGAGCAGTACTTC.

The chain's CDR3 is CASRNRAKNIQYF. Written as DNA, the CDR3 is TGTGCCAGTAGGAACAGGGCCAAAAACATTCAGTACTTC. This chain joins TRBV19 and TRBJ2-4, with a possible D match to TRBD1 (5 bases). V shed 6 bases and J shed 1 base, with 7 bases lying between them. The CDR3 is 13 amino acids. Germline CDR1 LNHDA, CDR2 SQIVND (reference sequence).

The chain combines TRBV6-5 with TRBJ2-2; 9 bases match TRBD1. From germline, CDR1 is MNHEY and CDR2 SVGAGI. The CDR3 has 15 residues. J lost 2 bases, V lost 4 bases, and 2 bases had no gene match. The CDR3 loop reads CASSLDRGNTGELFF. In DNA, the CDR3 is TGTGCCAGCAGTTTGGACAGGGGAAACACCGGGGAGCTGTTTTTT.